This T cell receptor (beta chain) originates from a study of beta chain features in type 1 diabetes. The V gene's germline CDR1 is KGHSH and CDR2 LQKENI. CDR3 length: 13 amino acids. V lost 0 bases and J lost 5, with 7 bases in between. In the case of this clone: Antigen: not known. Additional DNA sequences in this sample encode the identical CDR3.

Study observations and caveats: For Type 1 diabetes patients, all four CD4+ subsets carried TCRB CDR3s that were moderately but significantly shorter.

Expressed TCRB transcripts were sequenced, since all the RNA that had been isolated was reverse transcribed. Profiled with immunoSEQ multiplex PCR; TCRdb holds only in-frame clones, not every one. The table records 300,000 to 350,000 clones, about 13% of them present only once. The TCR originated in a woman aged 18-30 years with type 1 diabetes. Input material: naive CD4+ T cells from blood. V is TRBV18 and J is TRBJ1-1; no clear D. CDR3 region: CASSPPGGTEAFF. The DNA of the CDR3 is TGTGCCAGCTCACCACCAGGAGGGACTGAAGCTTTCTTT. The entire variable domain, with the rest obtained from reference TRBV18 and TRBJ1-1, is as follows: NAGVMQNPRHLVRRRGQEARLRCSPMKGHSHVYWYRQLPEEGLKFMVYLQKENIIDESGMPKERFSAEFPKEGPSILRIQQVVRGDSAAYFCASSPPGGTEAFFGQGTRLTVV.